This T cell receptor (beta chain) was sequenced in a study of multiple sclerosis patients with progressive multifocal leukoencephalopathy. Profiled with immunoSEQ multiplex PCR; TCRdb holds only in-frame clones, not every one. This sample has under 30,000 clones; 80% to 95% occur once, and the top ten carry around 2.4%. V shed 6 bases and J 5 bases; nucleotides not matched to a gene: 9. Germline V gene data show CDR1 as LNHDA and CDR2 as SQIVND (reference sequence). This CDR3 is built from 15 residues. Specified time point: approximately twelve months of natalizumab therapy. Multiple sclerosis patients on natalizumab who never developed PML served as longitudinally sampled controls.

V gene TRBV19 combines with J gene TRBJ2-3; 9 bases agree with TRBD1. Sequencing was performed on PBMCs, taken from a patient treated with natalizumab. The TCR comes from a man aged 25-45 years with multiple sclerosis. This CDR3 reads CASSTGGALRDTQYF. The DNA of the CDR3 is TGTGCCAGTAGCACAGGGGGCGCATTGAGAGATACGCAGTATTTT. The full variable domain, in which reference TRBV19 and TRBJ2-3 provide the parts outside the CDR3, is DGGITQSPKYLFRKEGQNVTLSCEQNLNHDAMYWYRQDPGQGLRLIYYSQIVNDFQKGDIAEGYSVSREKKESFPLTVTSAQKNPTAFYLCASSTGGALRDTQYFGPGTRLTVL.